This passage covers 24 T cell receptor beta chains from one sample sequenced in a study of Graves' ophthalmopathy and Graves' hyperthyroidism. Amplification of TCR beta CDR3 regions used RNA transcripts. The authors performed first-round RT-PCR with HTBI primers and then a second-round multiplex PCR. Via MiXCR, TCRdb re-called the multiplex PCR reads, giving one row per CDR3 protein. The table includes over a million distinct CDR3 sequences, less than 45% detected once. Sample: peripheral blood or thyroid tissue (not recorded which). These TCRs come from an adult man with Graves' hyperthyroidism.

Many counts were recorded for this clonotype. The chain recombines TRBV7-2 with TRBJ1-2; perhaps TRBD1 as D (5 bases). CDR3 length equals 13 residues. Germline V lookup: CDR1 SGHTA, CDR2 FQGNSA. V gave up 5 bases and J gave up 7 bases, with 14 bases separating them. The CDR3: CASSLSEGTGYTF. The CDR3 coding sequence is TGTGCCAGCAGCCTGTCGGAGGGGACTGGCTACACCTTC.

This clonotype was found a few times. The junction does not match germline at one end; this may be a read error. The V call is TRBV24-1, the J call TRBJ1-5, with 10 positions matching TRBD1. The germline V gene has CDR1 KGHDR and CDR2 SFDVKD. The CDR3 is 16 residues long. CDR3 DNA: TGTGCCAGCAGTTACCTACCGGGACAGGGGAATCAGCCCCAGCATTTT. The encoded protein is CASSYLPGQGNQPQHF.

There are a few counts of this clonotype. The chain employs TRBV6-5 and TRBJ1-3; 9 bases match TRBD1. Germline CDR1 is MNHEY and CDR2 is SVGAGI. This CDR3 has 15 residues. The ends lost 6 bases at V and 2 bases at J; junction bases unmatched: 5. This CDR3 is CASRSTGGTGNTIYF. DNA for the CDR3: TGTGCCAGCAGGTCCACAGGGGGCACTGGAAACACCATATATTTT.

V gene TRBV30 combines with J gene TRBJ1-2; TRBD1 might be the D (5 bases). V lost 2 bases to trimming and J lost 8 bases, with 12 bases between them. The CDR3 spans 12 residues. The V gene's germline CDR1 is GTSNPN and CDR2 SVGIG (reference sequence). CDR3 region: CAWSIQDWGYTF. The CDR3, as DNA: TGTGCCTGGAGTATACAGGATTGGGGCTACACCTTC.

This clonotype was recorded only once. The J gene is TRBJ1-2, the V gene TRBV18, with 9 positions matching TRBD1. The V and J ends lost 5 bases and 13 bases, in that order; junction bases with no gene match: 17. Per the germline V gene, CDR1 is KGHSH and CDR2 is LQKENI. The CDR3 has 15 amino acids. The CDR3 loop reads CASSSQGTGRTDGTF. The CDR3 DNA sequence: TGTGCCAGCTCATCACAAGGGACAGGGCGGACAGACGGCACCTTC.

This chain joins TRBV6-1 and TRBJ1-5; TRBD1 might be the D (6 bases). CDR1 is MNHNS, CDR2 SASEGT, per germline. The CDR3 has 15 residues. The V end was cut by 0 bases, the J end by 4 bases, with 10 bases between. Here the CDR3 DNA reads TGTGCCAGCAGTGAAGCCAGGGGAGGGAATCAGCCCCAGCATTTT. Translation gives CASSEARGGNQPQHF.

To note about this clonotype: A read error is possible here, since a much larger clone lies one base away. CDR3 sequence reads: CASSREAFYEQYF. For the CDR3, the DNA is TGTGCCAGCAGCCGGGAAGCATTCTACGAGCAGTACTTC. V and J are TRBV7-9 and TRBJ2-7; D may be TRBD2 (5 bases). This CDR3 contains 13 residues. With 5 bases removed from V and 3 bases from J, the gap between germline ends came to 11 bases. Germline CDR1 reads SEHNR; CDR2 reads FQNEAQ (reference sequence). The complete variable domain, with remaining parts taken from reference TRBV7-9 and TRBJ2-7, reads DTGVSQNPRHKITKRGQNVTFRCDPISEHNRLYWYRQTLGQGPEFLTYFQNEAQLEKSRLLSDRFSAERPKGSFSTLEIQRTEQGDSAMYLCASSREAFYEQYFGPGTRLTVT.

The chain uses TRBV20-1 and TRBJ1-1; 12 nucleotides match TRBD1. In germline, CDR1 is DFQATT, CDR2 SNEGSKA (reference sequence). Trimming removed 5 bases from V and 5 bases from J; junction bases left unmatched: 6. The CDR3 is made up of 14 amino acids. The CDR3 sequence: CSARDRGLGTEAFF. The CDR3 bases are TGCAGTGCTCGGGACAGGGGGCTGGGAACTGAAGCTTTCTTT.

The CDR3 DNA reads as TGTGCCATCAGTGAGTCGCACGGGAGACCCGGTGATACGCAGTATTTT. Amino acid sequence: CAISESHGRPGDTQYF. The chain combines TRBV10-3 with TRBJ2-3; D possibly corresponds to TRBD2 (6 bases). Germline CDR1 reads ENHRY; CDR2 reads SYGVKD. This CDR3 has 16 amino acids. Trimming cost V 0 bases and J 6 bases, with 16 bases left between them.

This clonotype was counted only a few times. The V gene is TRBV6-1, the J gene TRBJ2-7, with D perhaps matching TRBD1 (5 bases). The germline V gene encodes CDR1 MNHNS and CDR2 SASEGT. CDR3 length equals 14 residues. The ends were cut back, 3 bases at V and 2 bases at J, with 11 bases in the middle. The CDR3 sequence is CASSDMAGTYEQYF. CDR3 bases: TGTGCCAGCAGTGACATGGCAGGGACCTACGAGCAGTACTTC.

Regarding this clonotype: The CDR3 does not end in the conserved phenylalanine or tryptophan, so this is likely a read error. No DNA is shown, since the ends of the CDR3 on it are uncertain; the CDR3 is the one TCRdb lists. The chain joins TRBV14 to TRBJ1-1. Germline CDR1 is SGHDN and CDR2 is FVKESK. The CDR3 length equals 11 residues, ends included. The CDR3 is CASSQEFGGSS.

About this clonotype itself: At one of its ends the junction is not consistent with the germline gene, which may arise from a read error. The chain combines TRBV2 with TRBJ2-5; D is possibly TRBD2 (5 bases). CDR3 length equals 13 residues. Germline CDR1 reads SNHLY; CDR2 reads FYNNEI. CDR3 region: CACSAEAQETQYF. In DNA, the CDR3 is TGTGCCTGCAGTGCGGAGGCTCAAGAGACCCAGTACTTC.

The chain uses TRBV9 and TRBJ1-1, with TRBD1 matching 7 bases. The CDR3 runs 15 residues. V was pared by 4 bases and J by 0 bases, with 6 bases of the junction left unmatched. Germline V gene data show CDR1 as SGDLS and CDR2 as YYNGEE. CDR3 loop: CASSQGGSVNTEAFF. CDR3 DNA: TGTGCCAGCAGCCAGGGGGGTTCGGTGAACACTGAAGCTTTCTTT.

A few counts support this clonotype. This chain connects TRBV12-5 to TRBJ1-1; no clear D gene. The CDR3 is made up of 14 amino acids. The V and J ends lost 6 bases and 3 bases respectively, with 14 bases between them. CDR1 and CDR2 (germline): LGHNT, FRNRAP. The CDR3 sequence: CASGTGSRHTEAFF. The DNA for the CDR3 is TGTGCTAGTGGGACCGGGAGCCGACACACTGAAGCTTTCTTT.

The V gene is TRBV7-2, the J gene TRBJ1-4; D possibly corresponds to TRBD1 (5 bases). This CDR3 is built from 13 residues. In germline, CDR1 is SGHTA, CDR2 FQGNSA. V was shortened by 4 bases and J by 5 bases, with 8 bases between the two germline ends. The CDR3 here is CASSWDGNEKLFF. The DNA for the CDR3 is TGTGCCAGCAGCTGGGACGGGAATGAAAAACTGTTTTTT.

This clonotype has at least ten counts. The rearrangement uses TRBV7-8 and TRBJ2-6; D is unclear. CDR3 length equals 16 residues. CDR1 and CDR2 from the germline V gene are SGHVS and FQNEAQ. V was clipped by 5 bases and J by 1 base, with 12 bases between them. For the CDR3, the DNA is TGTGCCAGCAGCCCCTCGGACCTATCTGGGGCCAACGTCCTGACTTTC. Protein: CASSPSDLSGANVLTF. Supplemented by reference TRBV7-8 and TRBJ2-6, the full variable domain reads GAGVSQSPRYKVAKRGQDVALRCDPISGHVSLFWYQQALGQGPEFLTYFQNEAQLDKSGLPSDRFFAERPEGSVSTLKIQRTQQEDSAVYLCASSPSDLSGANVLTFGAGSRLTVL.

There are many counts of this clonotype. This sequence joins TRBV4-1 and TRBJ1-1; possible D gene TRBD1, 6 bases. The germline V gene encodes CDR1 MGHRA and CDR2 YSYEKL. The CDR3 spans 15 residues. V lost 3 bases, J lost 4 bases, and 15 bases lay in between. CDR3 sequence reads: CASSHSTGRGTEAFF. The CDR3 DNA reads TGCGCCAGCAGCCATTCTACAGGGCGAGGCACTGAAGCTTTCTTT.

This chain links TRBV6-2 or TRBV6-3 with TRBJ2-7; D is possibly TRBD2 (6 bases). The germline gives CDR1 MNHEY, CDR2 SVGEGT. The V gene lost 5 bases and the J gene lost 0 bases, with 11 bases spanning the gap. The CDR3 is 14 residues long. CDR3 residues: CASSRLGNSYEQYF. CDR3 nucleotide sequence: TGTGCCAGCAGTAGACTAGGGAACTCCTACGAGCAGTACTTC.

The chain recombines TRBV19 with TRBJ1-1; D may be TRBD1 (6 bases). The germline V gene encodes CDR1 LNHDA and CDR2 SQIVND (reference sequence). There are 14 residues in the CDR3. Trimming removed 10 bases at V and 1 base at J, with 16 bases between. CDR3 DNA: TGTGCCATCAGTGACACAGGGACGAACACTGAAGCTTTCTTT. Translating gives CAISDTGTNTEAFF.

This clonotype was picked up a small number of times. The V and J genes are TRBV7-9 and TRBJ2-3, with unresolved D. This CDR3 has 14 residues. Germline V gene sequence: CDR1 SEHNR, CDR2 FQNEAQ (reference sequence). Deletions cut 4 bases from V and 1 base from J, with 9 bases between. The CDR3 nucleotides are TGTGCCAGCAGCTCCCCCTCCGGCACAGATACGCAGTATTTT. Encoded protein: CASSSPSGTDTQYF. Filled out from reference TRBV7-9 and TRBJ2-3, the complete variable domain reads DTGVSQNPRHKITKRGQNVTFRCDPISEHNRLYWYRQTLGQGPEFLTYFQNEAQLEKSRLLSDRFSAERPKGSFSTLEIQRTEQGDSAMYLCASSSPSGTDTQYFGPGTRLTVL.

V usage is TRBV7-8 and J usage is TRBJ2-2, with no clear D. V gave up 3 bases and J gave up 6 bases, with 14 bases separating them. The CDR3 contains 15 residues. The germline gives CDR1 SGHVS, CDR2 FQNEAQ. The CDR3 sequence is CASSFWRLSPGELFF. In DNA, the CDR3 is TGTGCCAGCAGCTTTTGGCGTCTCTCCCCCGGGGAGCTGTTTTTT.

The V and J genes are TRBV24-1 and TRBJ1-5; tentatively, D is TRBD1 (5 bases). The V gene lost 6 bases and the J gene lost 1 base, with 12 bases spanning the gap. The CDR3 loop spans 15 amino acids. Per germline, CDR1 KGHDR and CDR2 SFDVKD. Written as DNA, the CDR3 is TGTGCCACCAGTAAGTCGGGGGGGAGCAATCAGCCCCAGCATTTT. This encodes CATSKSGGSNQPQHF.

The table lists this clonotype with a few counts. This rearrangement joins TRBV12-3 or TRBV12-4 to TRBJ1-6; D call uncertain. This CDR3 has 14 amino acids. Trimming cost V 3 bases and J 10 bases, with 13 bases left between them. The DNA for the CDR3 is TGTGCCAGCAGTTTCGGACCCTTGGGCTCACCCCTCCACTTT. Translating it yields CASSFGPLGSPLHF.

This clonotype was recorded at least ten times. The chain has TRBV10-3 and TRBJ2-2; 11 bases align to TRBD2. Germline V gene sequence: CDR1 ENHRY, CDR2 SYGVKD. J lost 8 bases, V lost 7 bases, and 21 bases had no gene match. The CDR3 has 19 residues. CDR3 bases: TGTGCCATCATAGACCAAGAGTCACCGACTAGCGGGGATCGGGGGGAGCTGTTTTTT. Translated: CAIIDQESPTSGDRGELFF.